The 28 T cell receptor beta chains in this list originate from one sample, sequenced in a study of cytomegalovirus exposure and HLA in healthy donors. 13 Jbeta primers and 60 Vbeta primers were used for the PCR. Generated by immunoSEQ multiplex PCR, the TCRdb table keeps only in-frame clones and is missing some. This table holds about 120,000 clones, about 76% found once. Sequences were obtained from PBMCs. These receptors all stem from a man between 60 and 70 years old in good health and CMV-seropositive.

The rearrangement links TRBV10-3 to TRBJ1-1; D not resolved. The CDR3 is made up of 13 amino acids. The V and J ends lost 3 bases and 0 bases respectively, with 5 bases between them. Germline lookup yields CDR1 ENHRY and CDR2 SYGVKD. The CDR3: CAISELLNTEAFF. The CDR3, as DNA: TGTGCCATCAGTGAACTCTTGAACACTGAAGCTTTCTTT.

This chain connects TRBV18 to TRBJ1-5; no clear D. Looked up from germline, CDR1 is KGHSH and CDR2 is LQKENI. V was trimmed by 6 bases and J by 6 bases, leaving 18 bases between them. The CDR3 extends over 15 amino acids. The DNA of the CDR3 is TGTGCCAGCTCCCCCCAGAAGGAGCGCGCTCAGCCCCAGCATTTT. It encodes CASSPQKERAQPQHF. Filled out from reference TRBV18 and TRBJ1-5, the complete variable domain reads NAGVMQNPRHLVRRRGQEARLRCSPMKGHSHVYWYRQLPEEGLKFMVYLQKENIIDESGMPKERFSAEFPKEGPSILRIQQVVRGDSAAYFCASSPQKERAQPQHFGDGTRLSIL.

The genes are TRBV11-2 and TRBJ1-5, with a weak D call TRBD1 (6 bases). Trimming removed 2 bases at V and 4 bases at J, with 9 bases between. The CDR3 contains 14 residues. CDR1 is SGHAT and CDR2 is FQNNGV in the germline V gene. The CDR3 bases are TGTGCCAGCAGCTTAACAGGGCCAAATCAGCCCCAGCATTTT. This encodes CASSLTGPNQPQHF.

This clone occurred once. The J gene is TRBJ2-1, the V gene TRBV6-6, with D perhaps TRBD1 (6 bases). Germline V gives CDR1 MNHNY, CDR2 SVGAGI (reference sequence). The CDR3 loop spans 15 amino acids. Trimming cost V 6 bases and J 6 bases, with 18 bases left between them. Here the CDR3 DNA reads TGTGCCAGCAGGAACGGACAGTTCTTAGCCAATGAGCAGTTCTTC. Protein: CASRNGQFLANEQFF.

J is TRBJ2-3 and V is TRBV9; 12 bases agree with TRBD2. CDR1 and CDR2 from the germline V gene are SGDLS and YYNGEE. This CDR3 contains 16 residues. Trimming removed 2 bases from V and 2 bases from J; junction bases left unmatched: 3. Written as DNA, the CDR3 is TGTGCCAGCAGCGTGGGACTAGCGGGCTACACAGATACGCAGTATTTT. Translated, it gives CASSVGLAGYTDTQYF.

This rearrangement joins TRBV7-9 to TRBJ1-1; 10 bases match TRBD1. Germline CDR1 reads SEHNR; CDR2 reads FQNEAQ (reference sequence). J gave up 4 bases and V 8 bases, and 7 bases lay outside the gene matches. This CDR3 is 14 amino acids long. This CDR3 reads CASGLTGGITEAFF. The DNA of the CDR3 is TGTGCCAGCGGCCTGACAGGGGGCATCACTGAAGCTTTCTTT. Looking up the rest from reference TRBV7-9 and TRBJ1-1 gives the full variable domain: DTGVSQNPRHKITKRGQNVTFRCDPISEHNRLYWYRQTLGQGPEFLTYFQNEAQLEKSRLLSDRFSAERPKGSFSTLEIQRTEQGDSAMYLCASGLTGGITEAFFGQGTRLTVV.

The chain employs TRBV12-5 and TRBJ2-3; a weak D match, TRBD2 (6 bases). Germline assignment: CDR1 LGHNT and CDR2 FRNRAP. The CDR3 runs 14 residues. V gave up 2 bases and J gave up 6 bases, with 12 bases separating them. This CDR3 reads CASGLSGVVDTQYF. Written as DNA, the CDR3 is TGTGCTAGTGGTTTGTCGGGGGTGGTCGATACGCAGTATTTT.

V and J are TRBV6-1 and TRBJ1-1; perhaps TRBD1 as D (5 bases). The CDR3 spans 13 residues. The germline V gene encodes CDR1 MNHNS and CDR2 SASEGT. Trimming took 6 bases from V and 0 from J, leaving 8 bases between them. CDR3 amino acids: CASRSTVNTEAFF. The CDR3 coding sequence is TGTGCCAGCAGGTCGACAGTGAACACTGAAGCTTTCTTT.

This clone was detected only a few times. The chain employs TRBV27 and TRBJ2-7, with D tentatively TRBD2 (5 bases). Germline assignment: CDR1 MNHEY and CDR2 SMNVEV (reference sequence). This CDR3 spans 14 amino acids. Trimming removed 7 bases from V and 2 bases from J, with 15 bases in between. DNA of the CDR3: TGTGCCAGCATGGTGGGTCGAGGGACCTACGAGCAGTACTTC. It specifies CASMVGRGTYEQYF.

The J gene is TRBJ1-2, the V gene TRBV5-6; the match to TRBD1 covers 7 bases. J gave up 5 bases and V 2 bases, and 9 bases lay outside the gene matches. The CDR3 has 15 amino acids. Germline V CDR1 and CDR2: SGHDT, YYEEEE. CDR3 residues: CASSLWSGGEYGYTF. The DNA of the CDR3 is TGTGCCAGCAGCTTATGGTCAGGGGGAGAGTATGGCTACACCTTC.

The genes are TRBV19 and TRBJ2-1, with D perhaps TRBD2 (5 bases). CDR1 is LNHDA and CDR2 is SQIVND in the germline V gene (reference sequence). V was shortened by 3 bases and J by 8 bases, with 8 bases between the two germline ends. CDR3 length: 12 residues. Here the CDR3 reads CASSMKRDEQFF. As DNA, the CDR3 is TGTGCCAGTAGTATGAAGAGGGATGAGCAGTTCTTC. The whole variable domain, filled in from reference TRBV19 and TRBJ2-1, reads DGGITQSPKYLFRKEGQNVTLSCEQNLNHDAMYWYRQDPGQGLRLIYYSQIVNDFQKGDIAEGYSVSREKKESFPLTVTSAQKNPTAFYLCASSMKRDEQFFGPGTRLTVL.

This sequence joins TRBV18 and TRBJ2-4; 10 bases map to TRBD1. Trimming cost V 4 bases and J 7 bases; bases outside gene matches: 4. Germline CDR1 and CDR2: KGHSH and LQKENI. The CDR3 runs to 14 residues. The CDR3: CASSRGTGDNIQYF. CDR3 coding DNA: TGTGCCAGCTCACGGGGGACAGGGGATAACATTCAGTACTTC.

The genes are TRBV18 and TRBJ2-1, with D maybe TRBD2 (6 bases). The CDR3 totals 16 residues. V shed 1 base and J shed 0 bases, with 10 bases lying between them. Per the germline V gene, CDR1 is KGHSH and CDR2 is LQKENI. CDR3: CASSPQGAGSYNEQFF. The CDR3 nucleotides are TGTGCCAGCTCACCACAGGGAGCGGGCTCCTACAATGAGCAGTTCTTC.

This clone was picked up a small number of times. V is TRBV7-4 and J is TRBJ2-7; a weak D match, TRBD1 (7 bases). V lost 1 base and J lost 3, with 10 bases in between. This CDR3 comprises 14 residues. Germline V gives CDR1 SGHVT, CDR2 SQSDAQ. The chain's CDR3 is CASSLGGDSYEQYF. CDR3 in DNA: TGTGCCAGCAGCTTAGGGGGGGACAGCTACGAGCAGTACTTC.

V and J are TRBV7-9 and TRBJ2-1; 7 bases match TRBD1. Trimming removed 4 bases from V and 6 bases from J; junction bases left unmatched: 9. Germline-derived CDR1 and CDR2 are SEHNR and FQNEAQ (reference sequence). This CDR3 spans 15 amino acids. The CDR3 DNA follows: TGTGCCAGCAGCTCCAGGGGGAGCGTTGCCAATGAGCAGTTCTTC. Translation: CASSSRGSVANEQFF. The whole variable domain, filled in from reference TRBV7-9 and TRBJ2-1, reads DTGVSQNPRHKITKRGQNVTFRCDPISEHNRLYWYRQTLGQGPEFLTYFQNEAQLEKSRLLSDRFSAERPKGSFSTLEIQRTEQGDSAMYLCASSSRGSVANEQFFGPGTRLTVL.

This clone was counted between two and nine times. The J gene is TRBJ2-3, the V gene TRBV2; 9 nucleotides line up with TRBD1. The junction had 4 bases not matched to a gene; V was cut back by 5 bases and J by 1 base. Germline V lookup: CDR1 SNHLY, CDR2 FYNNEI. This CDR3 has 15 amino acids. The CDR3 spells CASSRDRAGTDTQYF. In DNA form, the CDR3 reads TGTGCCAGCAGTCGGGACAGGGCTGGCACAGATACGCAGTATTTT.

In this sample, this clone turned up once. This chain connects TRBV2 to TRBJ2-7, with TRBD2 matching over 7 bases. Per the germline V gene, CDR1 is SNHLY and CDR2 is FYNNEI. The CDR3 length is 14 residues. Unmatched junction bases numbered 5, after V lost 3 bases and J lost 3 bases. DNA of the CDR3: TGTGCCAGCAGTGACGGGGGGATAGACTACGAGCAGTACTTC. Protein: CASSDGGIDYEQYF.

The chain employs TRBV7-2 and TRBJ2-3, with 12 nucleotides matching TRBD2. In germline, CDR1 is SGHTA, CDR2 FQGNSA. The CDR3 is 17 residues long. J was trimmed by 5 bases and V by 3 bases; bases with no gene match: 9. The CDR3 DNA follows: TGTGCCAGCAGCTTGACCTACCCGGGACTAGCGGGAGATACGCAGTATTTT. Translated: CASSLTYPGLAGDTQYF. Full variable domain (outside the CDR3, taken from reference TRBV7-2 and TRBJ2-3): GAGVSQSPSNKVTEKGKDVELRCDPISGHTALYWYRQSLGQGLEFLIYFQGNSAPDKSGLPSDRFSAERTGGSVSTLTIQRTQQEDSAVYLCASSLTYPGLAGDTQYFGPGTRLTVL.

The rearrangement links TRBV28 to TRBJ1-2, with a weak D call TRBD1 (5 bases). V lost 4 bases and J 7 bases, leaving 19 bases between the germline ends. This CDR3 comprises 15 residues. The germline V gene encodes CDR1 MDHEN and CDR2 SYDVKM. The CDR3 is CASSYQPAGESGYTF. CDR3 bases: TGTGCCAGCAGTTATCAGCCGGCGGGGGAAAGTGGCTACACCTTC.

The gene calls are TRBV6-6 and TRBJ1-5, with no clear D. CDR1 and CDR2 (germline): MNHNY, SVGAGI (reference sequence). The CDR3 contains 14 residues. Trimming left V 0 bases short and J 5 bases short, with 8 bases between. This CDR3 is CASSYSERDQPQHF. CDR3 nucleotides: TGTGCCAGCAGTTACTCCGAGAGGGATCAGCCCCAGCATTTT.

The V gene is TRBV15, the J gene TRBJ2-5, with no clear D. Between the trimmed V and J ends, which lost 8 bases and 5 bases, there was a span of 9 bases. Germline CDR1 reads LNHNV; CDR2 reads YYDKDF (reference sequence). The CDR3 consists of 11 residues. CDR3 sequence reads: CATLSDETQYF. The CDR3, as DNA: TGTGCCACCCTGAGCGATGAGACCCAGTACTTC.

The chain links TRBV18 to TRBJ1-5, with D possibly being TRBD1 (5 bases). V was trimmed by 6 bases and J by 1 base, leaving 19 bases between them. The CDR3 length is 17 residues. Germline V gives CDR1 KGHSH, CDR2 LQKENI. Here the CDR3 reads CASSQGAPRGSNQPQHF. The CDR3 region has the DNA TGTGCCAGCTCCCAAGGGGCACCTAGGGGAAGCAATCAGCCCCAGCATTTT.

The chain carries TRBV9 and TRBJ2-1; D call uncertain. CDR1 SGDLS and CDR2 YYNGEE come from the germline V gene. The V and J ends lost 0 bases and 3 bases respectively, with 7 bases between them. The CDR3 is 14 amino acids. The CDR3 region is CASSVAAYYNEQFF. The CDR3 nucleotides read TGTGCCAGCAGCGTAGCTGCGTACTACAATGAGCAGTTCTTC.

The chain joins TRBV7-3 to TRBJ2-1; TRBD2 agrees at 15 bases. CDR3 length: 19 residues. Germline V gene lookup returns CDR1 SGHTA and CDR2 FQGTGA. The ends lost 5 bases at V and 4 bases at J; junction bases unmatched: 12. The CDR3 reads CASSPTWTSGGALYNEQFF. CDR3 DNA: TGTGCCAGCAGCCCTACCTGGACTAGCGGGGGGGCCCTATACAATGAGCAGTTCTTC.

The V call is TRBV7-2, the J call TRBJ2-2, with D perhaps matching TRBD1 (6 bases). Per germline, CDR1 SGHTA and CDR2 FQGNSA. Trimming removed 3 bases at V and 10 bases at J, with 15 bases between. The CDR3 consists of 14 residues. The CDR3 reads CASSFSRGLTELFF. The CDR3 DNA follows: TGTGCCAGCAGCTTTAGTAGGGGGTTGACGGAGCTGTTTTTT. The full variable domain, rest sourced from reference TRBV7-2 and TRBJ2-2, is GAGVSQSPSNKVTEKGKDVELRCDPISGHTALYWYRQSLGQGLEFLIYFQGNSAPDKSGLPSDRFSAERTGGSVSTLTIQRTQQEDSAVYLCASSFSRGLTELFFGEGSRLTVL.

In this sample, this clone turned up a few times. The chain couples TRBV6-1 to TRBJ1-1; D is uncertain. V was trimmed by 0 bases and J by 3 bases, leaving 11 bases between them. The germline V gene encodes CDR1 MNHNS and CDR2 SASEGT. The CDR3 has 15 residues. The CDR3 coding sequence is TGTGCCAGCAGTGAAGCATTGTCCGCGGACACTGAAGCTTTCTTT. Amino acids: CASSEALSADTEAFF.

This chain joins TRBV4-2 and TRBJ2-1; 9 nucleotides match TRBD2. The ends lost 0 bases at V and 1 base at J; junction bases unmatched: 10. This CDR3 region has 19 residues. The germline gives CDR1 LGHNA, CDR2 YNFKEQ. CDR3 in amino acids: CASSQEGVKRGASYNEQFF. In DNA form, the CDR3 reads TGTGCCAGCAGCCAAGAAGGGGTCAAGCGGGGGGCGTCCTACAATGAGCAGTTCTTC.

The chain combines TRBV7-2 with TRBJ2-5; a weak D match, TRBD2 (6 bases). CDR1 SGHTA and CDR2 FQGNSA come from the germline V gene. Trimming pared 0 bases from V and 2 bases from J, leaving 16 bases between. The CDR3 is 17 residues long. CDR3 region: CASSLAPRGSGQETQYF. Here the CDR3 DNA reads TGTGCCAGCAGCTTAGCCCCTCGTGGAAGCGGGCAAGAGACCCAGTACTTC.